This TCR beta chain emerged from a study of blood T cells in healthy people across ages. This clonotype has just one count. Primers used in a second PCR of roughly 7 to 12 cycles were a sample-barcoded 5' primer and a J-beta primer mix. Via MiXCR, TCRdb re-called the 5' RACE reads, giving one row per CDR3 protein. The sample consists of 550,000 to 650,000 distinct CDR3 sequences, under 30% of them appearing once. CDR1 DFQATT and CDR2 SNEGSKA come from the germline V gene (reference sequence). The V gene end was trimmed by 1 base and the J gene end by 6 bases; junction bases not matched to a gene: 8. The CDR3 runs 14 residues.

Sequenced: blood. This clonotype was obtained from a woman aged 80 or over in good health. This chain links TRBV20-1 with TRBJ2-5; 7 bases are a match to TRBD1. CDR3 residues: CSARGDRDRQTQYF. In DNA, the CDR3 is TGCAGTGCTAGAGGCGACAGGGACCGGCAGACCCAGTACTTC.